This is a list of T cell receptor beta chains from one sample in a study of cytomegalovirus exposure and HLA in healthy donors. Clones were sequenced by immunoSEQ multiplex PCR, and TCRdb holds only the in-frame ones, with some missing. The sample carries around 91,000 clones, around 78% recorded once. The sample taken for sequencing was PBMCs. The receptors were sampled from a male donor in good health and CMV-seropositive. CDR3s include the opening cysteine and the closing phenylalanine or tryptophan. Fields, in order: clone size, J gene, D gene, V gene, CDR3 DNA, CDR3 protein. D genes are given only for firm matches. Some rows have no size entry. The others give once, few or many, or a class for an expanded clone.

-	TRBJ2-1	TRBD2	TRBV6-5	TGTGCCAGCCCCCGGGGCGGGAGTCCCCTCAATGAGCAGTTCTTC	CASPRGGSPLNEQFF
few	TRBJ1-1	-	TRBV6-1	TGTGCCACACTCGCCCCCGGGATAACTGAAGCTTTCTTT	CATLAPGITEAFF
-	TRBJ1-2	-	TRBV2	TGTGCCAGCAGCGAAAATTGGAACAGCGGTTGGGGCTACACCTTC	CASSENWNSGWGYTF
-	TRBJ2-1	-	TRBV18	TGTGCCAGCTCACCAGCTTCGACAGCACCCCGAGGGCAGTTCTTC	CASSPASTAPRGQFF
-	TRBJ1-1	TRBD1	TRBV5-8	TGTGCCAGCAGCTTGGCGCAGGGGGCGACTGAAGCTTTCTTT	CASSLAQGATEAFF
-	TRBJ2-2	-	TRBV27	TGTGCCAGCAGTTCAGGGGTGTTGGGTTCTCGTCAGGAGCTGTTTTTT	CASSSGVLGSRQELFF
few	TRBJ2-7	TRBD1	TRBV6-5	TGTGCCAGCAGCACAACCGGGACAGGGTTCCACGAGCAGTACTTC	CASSTTGTGFHEQYF
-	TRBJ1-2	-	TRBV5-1	TGCGCCAGCAGCTTGGGGGTCCCGGGAAGTGGCTACACCTTC	CASSLGVPGSGYTF
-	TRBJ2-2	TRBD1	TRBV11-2	TGTGCCAGCAGCTGGGGACAGGGCCCCGGGGAGCTGTTTTTT	CASSWGQGPGELFF
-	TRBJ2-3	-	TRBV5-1	TGCGCCAGCAGCGGTGGGGCTAGCACAGATACGCAGTATTTT	CASSGGASTDTQYF
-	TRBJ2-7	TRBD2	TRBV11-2	TGTGCCAGCAGCCTTCTAGCGGGAGGTTCCCCCGTTGGGCACGAGCAGTACTTC	CASSLLAGGSPVGHEQYF
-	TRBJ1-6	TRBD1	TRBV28	TGTGCCAGCAGCCTGACAGGGGTTGGAACTACGATAACCTATAATTCACCCCTCCACTTT	CASSLTGVGTTITYNSPLHF
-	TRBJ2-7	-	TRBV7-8	TGTGCCAGCAGCGTAGTGGCCTCGACAGTTAGCTACGAGCAGTACTTC	CASSVVASTVSYEQYF
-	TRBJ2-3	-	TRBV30	TGTGCCTGGAGTAGCCCGCGACGCGGGTATTTT	CAWSSPRRGYF
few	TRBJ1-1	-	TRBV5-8	TGTGCCAGCAGCTTGGAAGGGGGAGTCACTGAAGCTTTCTTT	CASSLEGGVTEAFF
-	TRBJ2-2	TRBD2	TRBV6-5	TGTGCCAGCAGTCGTCGGGGAGGGACCACCGGGGAGCTGTTTTTT	CASSRRGGTTGELFF
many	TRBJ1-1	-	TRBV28	TGTGCCAGCAGTTTAGTCAACTTGAACACTGAAGCTTTCTTT	CASSLVNLNTEAFF
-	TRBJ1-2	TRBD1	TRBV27	TGTGCCAGCAGTCCCAGGGACAGGGTCGGCTACACCTTC	CASSPRDRVGYTF
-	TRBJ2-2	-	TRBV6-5	TGTGCCAGCAGTTACGGGGCTACCGGGGAGCTGTTTTTT	CASSYGATGELFF
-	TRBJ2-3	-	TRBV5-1	TGCGCCAGCAGCTTTGGGCCTGGAGATACGCAGTATTTT	CASSFGPGDTQYF
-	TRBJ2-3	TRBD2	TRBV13	TGTGCCAGCAGCATCCCACCGGGACTAGCGGGGCAGACAGATACGCAGTATTTT	CASSIPPGLAGQTDTQYF
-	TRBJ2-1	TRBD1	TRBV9	TGTGCCAGCAGCGTAGGAGGACAGGGCATTAGTGAGCAGTTCTTC	CASSVGGQGISEQFF
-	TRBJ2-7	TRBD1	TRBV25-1	TGTGCCAGCAATTTTTGGGGACAGCTTCCTTACGAGCAGTACTTC	CASNFWGQLPYEQYF
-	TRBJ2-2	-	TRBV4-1	TGCGCCAGCAGCCAAATTCGGGGGGCCGGCACCGGGGAGCTGTTTTTT	CASSQIRGAGTGELFF
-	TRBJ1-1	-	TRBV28	TGTGCCAGCGGGGAGCAGGATGAAGCTTTCTTT	CASGEQDEAFF
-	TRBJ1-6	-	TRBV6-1	TGTGCCAGCATTGAATTTGAGATTACCGTTTATAATTCACCCCTCCACTTT	CASIEFEITVYNSPLHF
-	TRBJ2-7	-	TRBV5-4	TGTGCCAGCAGCGTGGGGCCAGGGGTGGGAGTAGGGGAGCAGTACTTC	CASSVGPGVGVGEQYF
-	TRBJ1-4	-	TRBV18	TGTGCCAGCTCAAACGCGGCGACTAATGAAAAACTGTTTTTT	CASSNAATNEKLFF
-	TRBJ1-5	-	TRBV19	TGTGCCACATTGGACGGGGGAAATCAGCCCCAGCATTTT	CATLDGGNQPQHF
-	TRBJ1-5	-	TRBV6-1	TGTGCCAGCAGTGATCGGGTCCCCCGTAGCAATCAGCCCCAGCATTTT	CASSDRVPRSNQPQHF
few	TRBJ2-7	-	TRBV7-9	TGTTCCAGCAGCCGAGGGTCCACCTACGAGCAGTACTTC	CSSSRGSTYEQYF
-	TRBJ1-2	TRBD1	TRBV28	TGTGCCAGCAGTTCCACCGGGACAGGGGGACCAAACTATGGCTACACCTTC	CASSSTGTGGPNYGYTF
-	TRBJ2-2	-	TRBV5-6	TGTGCCAGCACCCGTCCCAACACCGGGGAGCTGTTTTTT	CASTRPNTGELFF